This T cell receptor (beta chain) is from a study of blood T cell repertoires in COVID-19. Study background: Both acute and convalescent COVID-19 samples were obtained from the United States, Italy and Spain. Sample material is recorded as cDNA or gDNA derived from T cells, B-cell-depleted T cells, or PBMCs.

This CDR3 contains 14 residues. Germline CDR1 SGHTA, CDR2 FQGNSA. V was trimmed by 1 base and J by 6 bases, leaving 10 bases between them. How the authors handled the data: The authors estimated nucleated cell counts from reference gene primer amplification. Sequencing was performed with immunoSEQ multiplex PCR; in TCRdb, only in-frame clones are kept and a portion is missing. V, J and clone size are taken as reported in that table, and D and trimming were inferred from the DNA itself. This table holds 300,000 to 350,000 clones, about 91% found once. This sequence originates from a woman aged 30 to 39 with COVID-19, enrolled during active disease. The rearrangement joins TRBV7-2 to TRBJ1-5; TRBD1 might be the D (6 bases). Specimen: peripheral blood. The CDR3 loop is CASSLGGLSQPQHF. The CDR3 nucleotides read TGTGCCAGCAGCTTAGGGGGGCTAAGTCAGCCCCAGCATTTT.